A selection of T cell receptor beta chains follows, all from one sample in a study of CD8 T cells in Susac syndrome. TCRdb reprocessed the immunoSEQ multiplex PCR reads with MiXCR, giving one entry per CDR3 protein. The sample includes around 130,000 distinct CDR3 sequences, approximately 79% seen only once; the top ten take around 0.49%. The sequencing input was CD8+ T cells from PBMCs. These receptors came from a human donor with multiple sclerosis. Each CDR3 is given with its conserved first and last residue. D genes are given only for firm matches. Clone size, where shown, is once, few, many, or a class for clones that have expanded.

V	J	size	D	DNA	CDR3
TRBV7-9	TRBJ2-3	NA	TRBD2	TGTGCCAGCAACACCGGGACTAGCGGACGCACAGATACGCAGTATTTT	CASNTGTSGRTDTQYF
TRBV27	TRBJ2-1	once	TRBD2	TGTGCCAGCAGTTCGGGACTAGCGGGATATGAGCAGTTCTTC	CASSSGLAGYEQFF
TRBV4-1	TRBJ1-1	NA	TRBD1	TGCGCCAGCAGCCAAGAAAGGATGCAGGGGGCTCCGGGCACTGAAGCTTTCTTT	CASSQERMQGAPGTEAFF
TRBV6-1	TRBJ2-5	once	NA	TGTGCCAGCAGGCTAAACATGAATCTGGGCCTGGAAGAGACCCAGTACTTC	CASRLNMNLGLEETQYF
TRBV27	TRBJ2-2	NA	TRBD2	TGTGCCAGCAGTTTAGGAGCGGGGGCCGACACCGGGGAGCTGTTTTTT	CASSLGAGADTGELFF
TRBV6-1	TRBJ1-1	NA	NA	TGTGCCAGCAGTGACTGGGGGAAGGGGGGCACTGAAGCTTTCTTT	CASSDWGKGGTEAFF
TRBV7-9	TRBJ2-2	NA	NA	TGTGCCAGCAGCTCCAGTACATCCCTGGGGAACACCGGGGAGCTGTTTTTT	CASSSSTSLGNTGELFF
TRBV19	TRBJ2-3	few	NA	TGTGCCAGTAGTATAGCACAGTCTGATACGCAGTATTTT	CASSIAQSDTQYF
TRBV12-3/TRBV12-4	TRBJ2-3	NA	NA	TGTGCCAGCAGTCCCTTGGGCCCAGACACAGATACGCAGTATTTT	CASSPLGPDTDTQYF
TRBV20-1	TRBJ2-5	NA	NA	TGCAGTGCCCGGAAAGAGACCCAGTACTTC	CSARKETQYF
TRBV19	TRBJ1-5	NA	NA	TGTGCCAGTAGTATTTGGGGGACTGGACAGCCCCAGCATTTT	CASSIWGTGQPQHF
TRBV10-3	TRBJ2-1	NA	TRBD1	TGTGCCATCAGTGCCCCCGACAGGGGTTCCTACAATGAGCAGTTCTTC	CAISAPDRGSYNEQFF
TRBV11-2	TRBJ2-1	NA	NA	TGTGCCAGCAGCTTAGATCCGGGACCGTTAAATGAGCAGTTCTTC	CASSLDPGPLNEQFF
TRBV10-3	TRBJ2-7	NA	TRBD1	TGTGCCATCAGCTACCCGGGACAGGGGGCTGTTGAGCAGTACTTC	CAISYPGQGAVEQYF
TRBV29-1	TRBJ1-1	NA	NA	TGCAGCGTTGAAGAACCGAACACTGAAGCTTTCTTT	CSVEEPNTEAFF
TRBV4-1	TRBJ2-1	NA	TRBD2	TGCGCCAGCCGGACTAGCGGGAGATCATCTTGGAATGAGCAGTTCTTC	CASRTSGRSSWNEQFF
TRBV7-8	TRBJ2-1	few	TRBD2	TGTGCCAGCAGCTTAATAGCGGGCAATGAGCAGTTCTTC	CASSLIAGNEQFF
TRBV7-9	TRBJ1-3	NA	NA	TGTGCCAGCACGGGAGGAGTCTCTGGAAACACCATATATTTT	CASTGGVSGNTIYF